This T cell receptor beta chain was obtained from a study of blood T cell repertoires in COVID-19. Study details: The United States, Italy and Spain were the sources of the acute and convalescent COVID-19 samples. T cells, B-cell-depleted T cells, or PBMCs provided the cDNA or gDNA that served as material.

In germline, CDR1 is SGDLS, CDR2 YYNGEE. The junction had 12 bases not matched to a gene; V was cut back by 4 bases and J by 9 bases. This CDR3 is built from 15 residues. Authors' methods: Amplification from reference gene primers served as the basis for estimated nucleated cell counts. Measured with immunoSEQ multiplex PCR; TCRdb has only the in-frame clones, and not every one. V and J calls and clone size are given by that table; D and trimming were obtained from the DNA. The sample lists 58,000 or so clones; roughly 74% were seen once. Only one count was recorded for this clone. This TCR came from an elderly woman with acute or convalescent COVID-19. Specimen: peripheral blood. This chain uses TRBV9 with TRBJ2-1; TRBD2 matches at 8 bases. The chain's CDR3 is CASSLRPAGVLEQFF. Written as DNA, the CDR3 is TGTGCCAGCAGCCTCCGTCCAGCGGGAGTGCTTGAGCAGTTCTTC. Full variable domain (remainder filled in from reference TRBV9 and TRBJ2-1): DSGVTQTPKHLITATGQRVTLRCSPRSGDLSVYWYQQSLDQGLQFLIQYYNGEERAKGNILERFSAQQFPDLHSELNLSSLELGDSALYFCASSLRPAGVLEQFFGPGTRLTVL.